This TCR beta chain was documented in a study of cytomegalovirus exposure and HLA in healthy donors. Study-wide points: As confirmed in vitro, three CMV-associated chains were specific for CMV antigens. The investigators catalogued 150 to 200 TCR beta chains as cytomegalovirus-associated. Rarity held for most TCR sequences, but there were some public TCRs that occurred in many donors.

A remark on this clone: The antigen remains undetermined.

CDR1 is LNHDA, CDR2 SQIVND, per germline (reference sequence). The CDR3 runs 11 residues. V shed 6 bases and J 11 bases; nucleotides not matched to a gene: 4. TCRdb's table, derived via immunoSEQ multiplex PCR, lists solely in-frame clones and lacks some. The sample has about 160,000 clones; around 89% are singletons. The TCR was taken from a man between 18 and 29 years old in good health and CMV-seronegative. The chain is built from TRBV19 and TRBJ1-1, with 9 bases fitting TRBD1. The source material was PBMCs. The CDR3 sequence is CASSGDRVAFF. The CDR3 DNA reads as TGTGCCAGTAGCGGGGACAGGGTCGCTTTCTTT.